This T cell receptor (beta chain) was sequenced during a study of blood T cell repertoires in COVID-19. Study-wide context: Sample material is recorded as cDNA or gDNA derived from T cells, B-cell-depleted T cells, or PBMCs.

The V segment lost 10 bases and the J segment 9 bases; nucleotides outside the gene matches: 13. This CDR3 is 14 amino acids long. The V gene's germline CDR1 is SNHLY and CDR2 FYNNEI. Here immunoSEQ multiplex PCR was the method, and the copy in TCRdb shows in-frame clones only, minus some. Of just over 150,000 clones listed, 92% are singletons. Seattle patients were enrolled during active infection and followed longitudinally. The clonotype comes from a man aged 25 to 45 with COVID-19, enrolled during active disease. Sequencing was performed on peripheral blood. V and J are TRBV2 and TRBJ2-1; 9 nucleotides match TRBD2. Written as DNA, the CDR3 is TGTGCCACCACGACCGGGACTAGCTATAGTGAGCAGTTCTTC. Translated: CATTTGTSYSEQFF. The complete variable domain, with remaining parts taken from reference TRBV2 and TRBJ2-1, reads EPEVTQTPSHQVTQMGQEVILRCVPISNHLYFYWYRQILGQKVEFLVSFYNNEISEKSEIFDDQFSVERPDGSNFTLKIRSTKLEDSAMYFCATTTGTSYSEQFFGPGTRLTVL.